This TCR beta chain stems from a study of human T cells and chemical hapten exposure. Study details: On around 2 cm by around 2 cm of upper inner arm skin, sensitization was performed with 2% DPC. Each week of the roughly 24-week study, patients had diphenylcyclopropenone applied to the scalp. Study outcomes and limitations: Sensitizing to DPC left TCRs with a frequency above 1 in 1000 unaltered.

Time point in this sample: patch test 2, 6 weeks after DPC sensitization. The sample's treatment: therapeutic diphenylcyclopropenone sensitization with weekly scalp DPC. The CDR3 loop spans 16 amino acids. Germline-derived CDR1 and CDR2 are SGHAT and FQNNGV. V was clipped by 3 bases and J by 4 bases; unmatched bases: 10. Details on this clonotype: What it binds is unknown.

TCRdb recomputed calls from the RACE reads with MiXCR, one row per CDR3 protein. The table lists nearly 85,000 distinct CDR3 sequences, around 10% of them singletons. The clonotype was recovered from a man between 18 and 35 years old with alopecia areata. Some clones in this sample may be carry-over from other donors' samples. The rearrangement joins TRBV11-2 to TRBJ2-7; 9 bases line up with TRBD1. Source: whole blood, taken in connection with sensitization to the hapten diphenylcyclopropenone (DPC). As DNA, the CDR3 is TGTGCCAGCAGCTTTACACCCGGGACAGGGTTGTACGAGCAGTACTTC. This translates into CASSFTPGTGLYEQYF.